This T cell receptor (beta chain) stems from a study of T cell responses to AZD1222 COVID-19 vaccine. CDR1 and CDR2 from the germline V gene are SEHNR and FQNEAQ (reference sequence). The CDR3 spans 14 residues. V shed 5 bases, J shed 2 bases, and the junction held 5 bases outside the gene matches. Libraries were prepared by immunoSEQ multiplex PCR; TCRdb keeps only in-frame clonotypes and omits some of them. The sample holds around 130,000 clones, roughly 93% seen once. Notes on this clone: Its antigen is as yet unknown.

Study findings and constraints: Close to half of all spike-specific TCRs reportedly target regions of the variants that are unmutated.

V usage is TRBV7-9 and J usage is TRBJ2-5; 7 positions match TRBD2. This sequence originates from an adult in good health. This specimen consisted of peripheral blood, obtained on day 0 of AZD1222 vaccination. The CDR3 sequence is CASSLTSVQETQYF. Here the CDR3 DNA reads TGTGCCAGCAGCCTCACTAGCGTTCAAGAGACCCAGTACTTC.